These 3 T cell receptor beta chains were sequenced from one sample in a study of blood T cells in healthy people across ages (dated by TCRdb to the mid-2010s). Library preparation was by 5' RACE. The sample was run on an Illumina HiSeq 2500. A second PCR of 7 to 11 cycles was run with a J-beta primer mix and a sample-barcoded 5' primer. The public reads were reanalyzed by TCRdb: fastp trimming at Q25, MiXCR alignment, in-frame beta chains only. Rows are combined by CDR3 protein, so each entry shows the most common genes and DNA. For this sample the table gives over 1.5 million distinct CDR3 sequences, of which around 50% were detected only once. The ten largest clones add up to 2.1% of the sample. The specimen was blood. The receptors stem from a woman in her thirties or forties in good health.

The genes are TRBV28 and TRBJ2-7, with TRBD1 identical over 8 bases. Germline V gives CDR1 MDHEN, CDR2 SYDVKM. The CDR3 sequence is 14 residues long. V shed 8 bases, J shed 2 bases, and the junction held 8 bases outside the gene matches. The chain's CDR3 is CASRGQDLPYEQYF. The CDR3 nucleotides read TGTGCCAGCCGGGGACAGGACCTTCCCTACGAGCAGTACTTC.

The chain combines TRBV11-2 with TRBJ2-5, with 9 bases aligning to TRBD1. The J call is uncertain, as TRBJ2-7 better fits the DNA end. Per the germline V gene, CDR1 is SGHAT and CDR2 is FQNNGV. There are 14 residues in the CDR3. CDR3 DNA sequence: TGTGCCAGCAGCTCCGGGACAGGGCCGAGCGAGCAGTACTTC. It codes for CASSSGTGPSEQYF.

This clonotype was counted a few times. The chain carries TRBV25-1 and TRBJ2-5, with 11 nucleotides matching TRBD2. V lost 3 bases and J lost 1; bases outside the gene matches: 4. The CDR3 loop spans 16 amino acids. Germline assignment: CDR1 MGHDK and CDR2 SYGVNS. CDR3: CASSDLGLAGQETQYF. In DNA form, the CDR3 reads TGTGCCAGCAGTGACCTAGGACTAGCGGGCCAAGAGACCCAGTACTTC.